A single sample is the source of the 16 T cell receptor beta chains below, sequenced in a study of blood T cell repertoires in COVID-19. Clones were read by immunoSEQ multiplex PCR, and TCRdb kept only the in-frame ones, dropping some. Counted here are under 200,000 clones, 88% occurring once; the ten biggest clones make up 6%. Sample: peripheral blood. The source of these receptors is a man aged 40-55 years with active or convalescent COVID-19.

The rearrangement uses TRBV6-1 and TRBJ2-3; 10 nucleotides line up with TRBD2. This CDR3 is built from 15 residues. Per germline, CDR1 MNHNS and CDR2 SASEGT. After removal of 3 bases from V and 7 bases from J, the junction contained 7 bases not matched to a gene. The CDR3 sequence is CASSEERGGLYTQYF. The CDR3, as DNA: TGTGCCAGCAGTGAGGAGCGGGGGGGCTTGTATACGCAGTATTTT.

The CDR3 sequence: CASSRDRRSWGEDYTF. In DNA, the CDR3 is TGTGCCAGCAGCCGGGACAGGCGGTCTTGGGGTGAAGACTACACCTTC. The chain joins TRBV4-2 to TRBJ1-2, with TRBD1 matching over 8 bases. V lost 4 bases and J lost 10; bases outside the gene matches: 17. Per the germline V gene, CDR1 is LGHNA and CDR2 is YNFKEQ. The CDR3 extends over 16 amino acids.

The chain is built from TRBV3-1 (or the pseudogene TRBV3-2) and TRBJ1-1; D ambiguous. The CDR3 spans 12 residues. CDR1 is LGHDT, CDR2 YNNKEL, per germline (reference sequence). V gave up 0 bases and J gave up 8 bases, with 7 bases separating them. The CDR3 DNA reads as TGTGCCAGCAGCCAAGACCGCAGAGAAGCTTTCTTT. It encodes CASSQDRREAFF.

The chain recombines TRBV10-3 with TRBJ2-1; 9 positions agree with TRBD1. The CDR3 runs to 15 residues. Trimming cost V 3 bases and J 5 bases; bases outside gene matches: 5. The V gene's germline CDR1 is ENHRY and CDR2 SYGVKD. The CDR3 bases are TGTGCCATCAGTGAAGGACAGGGGAGAAACAATGAGCAGTTCTTC. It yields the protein CAISEGQGRNNEQFF.

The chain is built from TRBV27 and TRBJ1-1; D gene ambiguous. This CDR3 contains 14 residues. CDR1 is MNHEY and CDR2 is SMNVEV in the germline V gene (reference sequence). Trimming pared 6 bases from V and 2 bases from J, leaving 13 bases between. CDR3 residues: CASRSFGSNTEAFF. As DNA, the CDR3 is TGTGCCAGCAGATCTTTCGGGTCCAACACTGAAGCTTTCTTT.

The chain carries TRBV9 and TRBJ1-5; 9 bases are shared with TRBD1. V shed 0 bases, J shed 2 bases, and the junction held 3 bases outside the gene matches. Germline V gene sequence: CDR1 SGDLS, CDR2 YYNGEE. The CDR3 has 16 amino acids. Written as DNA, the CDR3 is TGTGCCAGCAGCGTAGGGGGGGACAGGGGCAATCAGCCCCAGCATTTT. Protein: CASSVGGDRGNQPQHF.

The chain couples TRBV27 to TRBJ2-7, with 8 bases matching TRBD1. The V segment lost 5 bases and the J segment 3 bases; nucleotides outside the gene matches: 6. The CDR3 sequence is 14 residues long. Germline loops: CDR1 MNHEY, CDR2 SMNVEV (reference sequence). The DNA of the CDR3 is TGTGCCAGCAGTACCGGGACAGGATACTACGAGCAGTACTTC. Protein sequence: CASSTGTGYYEQYF.

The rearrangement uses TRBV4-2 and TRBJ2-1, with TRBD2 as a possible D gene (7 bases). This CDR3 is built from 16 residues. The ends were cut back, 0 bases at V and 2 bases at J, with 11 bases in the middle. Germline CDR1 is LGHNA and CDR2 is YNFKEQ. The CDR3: CASSQEGGGPYNEQFF. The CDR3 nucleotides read TGTGCCAGCAGCCAAGAAGGGGGGGGACCCTACAATGAGCAGTTCTTC.

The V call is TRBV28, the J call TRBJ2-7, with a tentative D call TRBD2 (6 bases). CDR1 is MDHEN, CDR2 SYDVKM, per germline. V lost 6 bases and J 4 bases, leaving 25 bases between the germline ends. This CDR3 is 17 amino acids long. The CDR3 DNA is TGTGCCAGCAGCCCCCTGAGTCCGGGGCGGGATGGGTACGAGCAGTACTTC. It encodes CASSPLSPGRDGYEQYF.

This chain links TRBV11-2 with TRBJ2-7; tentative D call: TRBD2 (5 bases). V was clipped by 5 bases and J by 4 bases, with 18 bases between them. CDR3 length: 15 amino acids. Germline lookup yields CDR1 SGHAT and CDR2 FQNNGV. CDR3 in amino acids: CASSPSPRGTYEQYF. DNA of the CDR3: TGTGCCAGCAGCCCCTCCCCTCGGGGTACTTACGAGCAGTACTTC.

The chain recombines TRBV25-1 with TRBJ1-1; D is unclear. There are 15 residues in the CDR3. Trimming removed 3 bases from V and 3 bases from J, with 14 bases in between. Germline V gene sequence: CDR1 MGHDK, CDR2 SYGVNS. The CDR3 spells CASSDTGTAHTEAFF. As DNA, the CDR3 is TGTGCCAGCAGTGATACTGGTACAGCTCACACTGAAGCTTTCTTT. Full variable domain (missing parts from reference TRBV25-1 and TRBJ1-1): EADIYQTPRYLVIGTGKKITLECSQTMGHDKMYWYQQDPGMELHLIHYSYGVNSTEKGDLSSESTVSRIRTEHFPLTLESARPSHTSQYLCASSDTGTAHTEAFFGQGTRLTVV.

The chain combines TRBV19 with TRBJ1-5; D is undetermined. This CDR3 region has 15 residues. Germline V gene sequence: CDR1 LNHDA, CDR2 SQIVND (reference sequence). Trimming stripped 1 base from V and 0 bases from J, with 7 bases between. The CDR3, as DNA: TGTGCCAGTAGTATAGTTCGGGATAGCAATCAGCCCCAGCATTTT. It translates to CASSIVRDSNQPQHF.

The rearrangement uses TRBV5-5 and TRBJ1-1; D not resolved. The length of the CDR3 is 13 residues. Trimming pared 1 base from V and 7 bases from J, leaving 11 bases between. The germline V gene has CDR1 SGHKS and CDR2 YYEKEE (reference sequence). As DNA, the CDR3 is TGTGCCAGCAGCTTGACAGATACTCGTGAAGCTTTCTTT. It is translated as CASSLTDTREAFF.

CDR3: CASSNALNEDGYTF. CDR3 sequence (DNA): TGCGCCAGCAGCAATGCTCTCAATGAGGATGGCTACACCTTC. The chain employs TRBV5-1 and TRBJ1-2, with D uncertain. Trimming shortened V by 4 bases and J by 6 bases, and 16 bases separated the two germline ends. Germline CDR1 SGHRS, CDR2 YFSETQ. The CDR3 spans 14 residues.

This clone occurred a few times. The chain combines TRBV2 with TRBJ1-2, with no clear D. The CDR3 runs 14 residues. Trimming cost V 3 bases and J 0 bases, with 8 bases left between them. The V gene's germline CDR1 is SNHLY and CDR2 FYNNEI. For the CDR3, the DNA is TGTGCCAGCAGTGAGTACAGAGCTAACTATGGCTACACCTTC. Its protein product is CASSEYRANYGYTF.

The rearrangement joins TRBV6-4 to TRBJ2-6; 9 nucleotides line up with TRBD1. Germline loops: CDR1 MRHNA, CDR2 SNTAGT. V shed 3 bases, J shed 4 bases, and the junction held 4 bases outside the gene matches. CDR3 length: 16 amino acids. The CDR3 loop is CASSEDRGGGANVLTF. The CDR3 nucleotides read TGTGCCAGCAGTGAGGACAGGGGCGGAGGGGCCAACGTCCTGACTTTC.